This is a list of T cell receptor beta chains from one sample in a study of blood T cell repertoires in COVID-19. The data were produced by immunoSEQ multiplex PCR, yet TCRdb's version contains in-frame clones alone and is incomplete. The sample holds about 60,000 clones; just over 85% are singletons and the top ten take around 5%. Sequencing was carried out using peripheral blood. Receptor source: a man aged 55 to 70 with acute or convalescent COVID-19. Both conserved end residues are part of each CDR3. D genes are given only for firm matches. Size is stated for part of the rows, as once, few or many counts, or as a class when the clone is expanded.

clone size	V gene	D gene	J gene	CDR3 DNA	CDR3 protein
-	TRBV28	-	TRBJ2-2	TGTGCCAGCAGTTTAGGGGAGCTCGGGGAGCTGTTTTTT	CASSLGELGELFF
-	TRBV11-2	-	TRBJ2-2	TGTGCCAGCACCCCGGGGGACGGCGGGGAGCTGTTTTTT	CASTPGDGGELFF
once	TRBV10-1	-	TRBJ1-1	TGCGCCAGCAGTGAGTCGCCAGGGCCGGGTTGGGAAGCTTTCTTT	CASSESPGPGWEAFF
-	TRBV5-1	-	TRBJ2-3	TGCGCCAGCAGCTTGGGCACAGCAGTTACAGATACGCAGTATTTT	CASSLGTAVTDTQYF
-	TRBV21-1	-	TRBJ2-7	TGTGCCAGCAGCAAAGTGAAGGGGGCTCCCTACGAGCAGTACTTC	CASSKVKGAPYEQYF
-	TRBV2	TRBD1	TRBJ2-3	TGTGCCAGCAGGGATAAACGCCGGGACAGGGGTAGGGATACGCAGTATTTT	CASRDKRRDRGRDTQYF
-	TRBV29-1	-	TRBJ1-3	TGCAGCGTTGGAGGGCCAAACACCATATATTTT	CSVGGPNTIYF
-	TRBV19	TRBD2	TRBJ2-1	TGTGCCAGTAGTGCGACTAGCGGTCCAACTAACGGGCAGTTCTTC	CASSATSGPTNGQFF
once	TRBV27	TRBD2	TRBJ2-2	TGTGCCAGCAGTTCTCTGGTGGTGGCGGGAGGGCCGGCCGGGGAGCTGTTTTTT	CASSSLVVAGGPAGELFF
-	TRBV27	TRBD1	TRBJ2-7	TGTGCCAGCAGCCGGGACAGGGGGCGAGAGCAGTACTTC	CASSRDRGREQYF
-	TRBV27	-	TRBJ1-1	TGTGCCAGCAGTCCCCCCGGGGGACTTTACACTGAAGCTTTCTTT	CASSPPGGLYTEAFF
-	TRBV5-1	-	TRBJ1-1	TGCGCCAGCAGCTTGGATGGCGTGGGAGGGGGTGAAGCTTTCTTT	CASSLDGVGGGEAFF
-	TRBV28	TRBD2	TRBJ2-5	TGTGCCAGCAGGCGGACTAGCGGGAGGGAAGAGACCCAGTACTTC	CASRRTSGREETQYF
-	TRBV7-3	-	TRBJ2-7	TGTGCCAGCAGTTCACCAGGGCGCGAGCAGTACTTC	CASSSPGREQYF
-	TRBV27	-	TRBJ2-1	TGTGCCAGCAAAAATCGGGGTGAGCAGTTCTTC	CASKNRGEQFF
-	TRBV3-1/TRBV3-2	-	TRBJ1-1	TGTGCCAGCAGCCAAGCGGGCAGCGGGGAAGCTTTCTTT	CASSQAGSGEAFF
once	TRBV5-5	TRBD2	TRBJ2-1	TGTGCCAGCAGCTTGAAGGGACTAGCGGGACTCGAGCAGTTCTTC	CASSLKGLAGLEQFF
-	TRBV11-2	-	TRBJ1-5	TGTGCCAGCAGCTTCGGTGGCAATCAGCCCCAGCATTTT	CASSFGGNQPQHF
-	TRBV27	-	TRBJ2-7	TGTGCCAGCAGTCGCGGGTTTTACGAGCAGTACTTC	CASSRGFYEQYF
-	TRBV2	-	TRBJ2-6	TGTGCCAGCATCAGCTCTGGGGCCAACGTCCTGACTTTC	CASISSGANVLTF
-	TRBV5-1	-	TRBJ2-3	TGCGCCAGCAGCGGCGGACAGAGCACAGATACGCAGTATTTT	CASSGGQSTDTQYF
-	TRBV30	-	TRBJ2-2	TGTGCCTTGATAACAGGTCTGAACACCGGGGAGCTGTTTTTT	CALITGLNTGELFF
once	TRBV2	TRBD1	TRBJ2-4	TGTGCCAGCAGCCGACAGGGGGAGGGCATTCAGTACTTC	CASSRQGEGIQYF
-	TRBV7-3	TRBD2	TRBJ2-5	TGTGCCAGCAGCTTCCGCGGACTAGCGGGAGAGGCCCAGTACTTC	CASSFRGLAGEAQYF
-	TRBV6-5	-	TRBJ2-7	TGTGCCAGCAGTTACGACCAGGCCCGCTCCATCTACGAGCAGTACTTC	CASSYDQARSIYEQYF
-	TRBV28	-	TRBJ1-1	TGTGCCAGCAGTGCCTCGACAGGAGGTGCTGACACTGAAGCTTTCTTT	CASSASTGGADTEAFF
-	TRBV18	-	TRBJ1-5	TGTGCCAGCTCACCAATGGGGGGGAATCAGCCCCAGCATTTT	CASSPMGGNQPQHF
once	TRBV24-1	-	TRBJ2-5	TGTGCCACCAGTGGGACGCAGGGCCTGGCAGAGACCCAGTACTTC	CATSGTQGLAETQYF
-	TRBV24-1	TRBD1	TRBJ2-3	TGTGCCACCAGTGATTTCTCGACAGGGGGCCCCACAGATACGCAGTATTTT	CATSDFSTGGPTDTQYF
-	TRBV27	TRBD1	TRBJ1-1	TGTGCCAGCAGTTTACGTCCCGGGACAGGGACTGGGGCTTTCTTT	CASSLRPGTGTGAFF
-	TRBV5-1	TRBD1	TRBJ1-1	TGCGCCAGCAGCATAAGGACAGGACTGAACACTGAAGCTTTCTTT	CASSIRTGLNTEAFF
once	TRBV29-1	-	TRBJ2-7	TGCAGCGTATACAGGGGACTCGGGGAGCAGTACTTC	CSVYRGLGEQYF
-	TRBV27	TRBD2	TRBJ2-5	TGTGCCAGCAGTCGTAGGGCCGGCCTAGCGGGAGGAGGAGAGACCCAGTACTTC	CASSRRAGLAGGGETQYF
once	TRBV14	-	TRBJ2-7	TGTGCCAGCAGCCAAGATAACCCCGGGAGTTCCTACGAGCAGTACTTC	CASSQDNPGSSYEQYF
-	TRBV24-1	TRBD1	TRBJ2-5	TGTGCCACCCACGGGACAGACCTGGGCCTGGAGACCCAGTACTTC	CATHGTDLGLETQYF
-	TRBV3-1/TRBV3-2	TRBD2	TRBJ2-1	TGTGCCAGCAGCCCCTGGACTAGCGTACGCTCGGGTGAGCAGTTCTTC	CASSPWTSVRSGEQFF
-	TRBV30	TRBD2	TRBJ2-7	TGTGCCTGGACCCATAGCGGGGGCGGCTACGAGCAGTACTTC	CAWTHSGGGYEQYF
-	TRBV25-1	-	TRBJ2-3	TGTGCCAGCAGTGGGCGCGGGAAACTTACGCAGTATTTT	CASSGRGKLTQYF
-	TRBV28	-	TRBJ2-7	TGTGCCAGCAGGTTGACAAATCGATACGAGCAGTACTTC	CASRLTNRYEQYF
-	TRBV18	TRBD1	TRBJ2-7	TGTGCCAGCTCCCCCGGGACAGGGAGGTACGAGCAGTACTTC	CASSPGTGRYEQYF
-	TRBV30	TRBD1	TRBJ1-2	TGTGCCTGGAGCACAGGGGGCAGGTTGGATGGCTACACCTTC	CAWSTGGRLDGYTF
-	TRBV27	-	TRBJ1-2	TGTGCCAGCAGTTTACAGGGTGGCTATGGCTACACCTTC	CASSLQGGYGYTF
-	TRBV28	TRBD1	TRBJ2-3	TGTGCCAGCAGCACCAGGACAGGGAGGCCCGAGAGGCCGCATAGCACAGATACGCAGTATTTT	CASSTRTGRPERPHSTDTQYF
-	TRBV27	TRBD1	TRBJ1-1	TGTGCCAGTAAGATGGGGCTGGACAGGGGTGAAGCTTTCTTT	CASKMGLDRGEAFF
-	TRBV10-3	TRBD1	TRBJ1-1	TGTGCCATCAGTGACTCACAGGGGGGAACTGAAGCTTTCTTT	CAISDSQGGTEAFF
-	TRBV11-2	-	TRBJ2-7	TGTGCCAGCAGCTCCTATCCCGAGCCTCCCTACGAGCAGTACTTC	CASSSYPEPPYEQYF
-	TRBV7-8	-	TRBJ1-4	TGTGCCAGCAGCTTGAGGCGGGTGGGTAATGAAAAACTGTTTTTT	CASSLRRVGNEKLFF
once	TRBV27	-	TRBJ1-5	TGTGCCAGCAGTTTAAGACAGAACAATCAGCCCCAGCATTTT	CASSLRQNNQPQHF
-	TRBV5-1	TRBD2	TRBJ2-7	TGCGCCAGCAGGCCGGGGGGGACGACCTACGAGCAGTACTTC	CASRPGGTTYEQYF
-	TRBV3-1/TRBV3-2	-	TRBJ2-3	TGTGCCAGCAGCCATAGGGGGGGGGCGCGGGGCACAGATACGCAGTATTTT	CASSHRGGARGTDTQYF
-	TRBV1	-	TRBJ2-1	TGCACCAGCAGCCAAGTGGCCTTCCTGGAGCAGTTCTTC	CTSSQVAFLEQFF
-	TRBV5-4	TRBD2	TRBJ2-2	TGTGCCAGCAGCCCTCTAGCGGGAACGAACACCGGGGAGCTGTTTTTT	CASSPLAGTNTGELFF
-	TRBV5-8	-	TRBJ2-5	TGTGCCAGCAGCTCGGGGGACCAGGGGGACGAGACCCAGTACTTC	CASSSGDQGDETQYF
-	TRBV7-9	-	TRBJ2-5	TGTGCCAGCAGCCAACCGGGGGGCAGTGAGACCCAGTACTTC	CASSQPGGSETQYF
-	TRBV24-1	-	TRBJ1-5	TGTGCCACCAGTGAAGGGAGTTATAGCAATCAGCCCCAGCATTTT	CATSEGSYSNQPQHF
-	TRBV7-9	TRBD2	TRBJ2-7	TGTGCCAGCAGCTTAGAGGCGGGAGGGCCGGGCGAGCAGTACTTC	CASSLEAGGPGEQYF
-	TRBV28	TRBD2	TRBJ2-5	TGTGCCAGCACACCATTGGGGCTAGCGGGAGCCCAAGAGACCCAGTACTTC	CASTPLGLAGAQETQYF